The entry below describes one TCR beta chain. The CDR3 extends over 16 amino acids. Looked up from germline, CDR1 is MRHNA and CDR2 is SNTAGT. Losses at the gene ends were 5 bases for V and 2 bases for J; bases not matched to a gene: 11. The source of the sample is a study of siplizumab effects on memory and regulatory T cells. Only in-frame clones appear in the TCRdb table, and some are missing; sequencing was by immunoSEQ multiplex PCR. The sample lists more than 85,000 clones, 90% to 95% occurring once. The source is a human donor in good health. Sequenced sample: Tregs sorted from blood. The chain has TRBV6-4 and TRBJ2-5; TRBD2 matches 7 bases. The CDR3 region has the DNA TGTGCCAGCAGTTTACTGGCGGGAGAGGGACAAGAGACCCAGTACTTC. Translation gives CASSLLAGEGQETQYF.